One TCR beta chain is described in this entry. The CDR3 spans 14 residues. With 5 bases removed from V and 2 bases from J, the gap between germline ends came to 13 bases. Per germline, CDR1 SGHNT and CDR2 YENEEA. The source of the sample is a study of technical replicates of blood from several donors. Clones were read by immunoSEQ multiplex PCR, and TCRdb kept only the in-frame ones, dropping some. The data show approximately 79,000 clones, with around 90% seen just once and 0.3% to 0.45% held by the top ten. The sample comprised T cells isolated from PBMCs. This TCR was recovered from a human donor in good health. This chain connects TRBV11-3 to TRBJ2-7; TRBD2 might be the D (5 bases). The CDR3: CASSAGGPAYEQYF. The DNA for the CDR3 is TGTGCCAGCAGCGCCGGCGGGCCAGCCTACGAGCAGTACTTC.